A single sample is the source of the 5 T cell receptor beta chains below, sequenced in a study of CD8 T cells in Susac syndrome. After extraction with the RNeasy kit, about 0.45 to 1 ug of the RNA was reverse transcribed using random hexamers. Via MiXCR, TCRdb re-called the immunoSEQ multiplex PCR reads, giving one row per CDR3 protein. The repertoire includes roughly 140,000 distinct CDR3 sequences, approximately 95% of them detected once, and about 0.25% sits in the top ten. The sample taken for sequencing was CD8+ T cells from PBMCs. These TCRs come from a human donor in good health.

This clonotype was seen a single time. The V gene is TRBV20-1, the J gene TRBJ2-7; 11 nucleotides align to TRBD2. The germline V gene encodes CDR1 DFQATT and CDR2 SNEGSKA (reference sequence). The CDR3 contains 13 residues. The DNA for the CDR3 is TGCGCAGGGGCCCTAGCGGGAGGAGCCGAGCAGTACTTC. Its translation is CAGALAGGAEQYF.

In nucleotides, the CDR3 is TGTGCCAGCAGTTACGCAGGTAGCGACGAGCAGTACTTC. Translated, it gives CASSYAGSDEQYF. The chain links TRBV6-5 to TRBJ2-7, with D possibly TRBD2 on 5 matching bases. Germline V lookup: CDR1 MNHEY, CDR2 SVGAGI. The germline V and J ends were trimmed by 2 bases and 5 bases, with 10 bases remaining between them. This CDR3 region has 13 residues.

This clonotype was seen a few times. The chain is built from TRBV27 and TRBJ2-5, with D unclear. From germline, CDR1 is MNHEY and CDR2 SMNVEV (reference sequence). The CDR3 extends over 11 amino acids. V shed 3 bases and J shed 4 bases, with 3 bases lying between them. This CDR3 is CASSLLETQYF. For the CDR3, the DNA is TGTGCCAGCAGTTTGCTAGAGACCCAGTACTTC.

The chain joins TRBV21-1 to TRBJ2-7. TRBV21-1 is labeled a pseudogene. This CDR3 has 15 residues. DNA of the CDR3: TGTGCCAGCAGCAAAGCGGGACAGGGGCACCACGAGCAGTACTTC. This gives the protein CASSKAGQGHHEQYF.

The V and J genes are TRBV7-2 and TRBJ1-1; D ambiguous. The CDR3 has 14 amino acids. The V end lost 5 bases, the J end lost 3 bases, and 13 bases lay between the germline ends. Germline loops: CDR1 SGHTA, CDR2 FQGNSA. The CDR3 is CASSHPDGYTEAFF. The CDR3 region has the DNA TGTGCCAGCAGCCACCCGGACGGCTACACTGAAGCTTTCTTT.